This T cell receptor beta chain is from a study of blood T cell repertoires in COVID-19. Trimming removed 0 bases from V and 0 bases from J; junction bases left unmatched: 4. Germline V CDR1 and CDR2: SGDLS, YYNGEE. The CDR3 consists of 17 residues. Recruits, aged about 18 to 95 years, lived in 20 to 30 US areas. Among Cohort 3 donors, those recovered had two negative PCRs, clearance, or symptom resolution. Clones were sequenced by immunoSEQ multiplex PCR, and TCRdb holds only the in-frame ones, with some missing. The data contain around 240,000 clones, 70% to 90% of them singletons. Sequenced: PBMCs or T cells enriched from blood (not recorded which). This clonotype was obtained from a woman aged 45-59 years who had recovered from COVID-19. The chain recombines TRBV9 with TRBJ1-3, with 9 bases matching TRBD1. This CDR3 is CASSVGGTGYSGNTIYF. The DNA for the CDR3 is TGTGCCAGCAGCGTAGGCGGGACAGGGTACTCTGGAAACACCATATATTTT.